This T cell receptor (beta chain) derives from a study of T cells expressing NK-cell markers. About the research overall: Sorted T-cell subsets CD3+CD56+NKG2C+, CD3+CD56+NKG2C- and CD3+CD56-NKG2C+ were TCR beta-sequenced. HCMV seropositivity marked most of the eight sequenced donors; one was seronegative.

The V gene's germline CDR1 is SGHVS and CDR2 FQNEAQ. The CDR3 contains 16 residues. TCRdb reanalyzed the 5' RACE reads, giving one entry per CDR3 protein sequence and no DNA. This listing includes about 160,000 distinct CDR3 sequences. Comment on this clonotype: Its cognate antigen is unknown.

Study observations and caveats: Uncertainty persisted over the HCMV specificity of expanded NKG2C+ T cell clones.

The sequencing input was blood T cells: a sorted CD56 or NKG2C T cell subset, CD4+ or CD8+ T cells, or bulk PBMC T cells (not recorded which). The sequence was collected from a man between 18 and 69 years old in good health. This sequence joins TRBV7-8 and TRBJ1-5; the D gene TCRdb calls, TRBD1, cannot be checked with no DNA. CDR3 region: CASSLSGGQSNQPQHF.